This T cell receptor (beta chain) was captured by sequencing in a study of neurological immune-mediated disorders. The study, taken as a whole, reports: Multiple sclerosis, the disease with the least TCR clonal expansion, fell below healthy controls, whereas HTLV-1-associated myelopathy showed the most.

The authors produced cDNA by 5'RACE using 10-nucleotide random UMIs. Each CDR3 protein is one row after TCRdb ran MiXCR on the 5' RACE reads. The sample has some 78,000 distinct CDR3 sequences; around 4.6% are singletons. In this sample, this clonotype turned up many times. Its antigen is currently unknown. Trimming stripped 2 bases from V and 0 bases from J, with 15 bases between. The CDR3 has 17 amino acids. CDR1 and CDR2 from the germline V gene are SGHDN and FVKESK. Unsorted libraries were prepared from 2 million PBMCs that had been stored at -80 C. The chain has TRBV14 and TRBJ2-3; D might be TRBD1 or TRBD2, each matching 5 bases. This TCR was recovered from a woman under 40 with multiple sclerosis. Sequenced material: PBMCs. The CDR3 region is CASSQPGPAFSTDTQYF. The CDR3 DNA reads TGTGCCAGCAGCCAACCGGGACCGGCATTTAGCACAGATACGCAGTATTTT.